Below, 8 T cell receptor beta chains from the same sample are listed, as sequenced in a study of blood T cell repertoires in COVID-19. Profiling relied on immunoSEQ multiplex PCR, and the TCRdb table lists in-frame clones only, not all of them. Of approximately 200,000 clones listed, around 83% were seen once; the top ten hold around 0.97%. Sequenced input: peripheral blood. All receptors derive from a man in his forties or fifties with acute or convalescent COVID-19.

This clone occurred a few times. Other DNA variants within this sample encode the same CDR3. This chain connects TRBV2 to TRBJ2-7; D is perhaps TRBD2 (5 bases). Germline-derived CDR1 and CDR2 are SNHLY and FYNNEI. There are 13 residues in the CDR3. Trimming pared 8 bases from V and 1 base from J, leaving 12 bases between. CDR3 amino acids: CASSRRGSYEQYF. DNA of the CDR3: TGTGCCAGCTCACGGCGAGGGTCCTACGAGCAGTACTTC.

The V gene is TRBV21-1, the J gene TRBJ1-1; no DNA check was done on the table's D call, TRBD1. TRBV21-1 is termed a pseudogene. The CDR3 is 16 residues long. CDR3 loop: CASSKGDRTVNTEAFF. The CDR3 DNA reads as TGTGCCAGCAGCAAAGGGGACAGGACTGTGAACACTGAAGCTTTCTTT.

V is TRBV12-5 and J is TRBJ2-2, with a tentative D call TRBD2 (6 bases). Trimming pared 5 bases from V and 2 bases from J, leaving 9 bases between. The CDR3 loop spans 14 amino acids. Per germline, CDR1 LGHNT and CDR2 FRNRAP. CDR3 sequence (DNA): TGTGCTAGTGGTGGGGGGTCAAACACCGGGGAGCTGTTTTTT. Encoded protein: CASGGGSNTGELFF.

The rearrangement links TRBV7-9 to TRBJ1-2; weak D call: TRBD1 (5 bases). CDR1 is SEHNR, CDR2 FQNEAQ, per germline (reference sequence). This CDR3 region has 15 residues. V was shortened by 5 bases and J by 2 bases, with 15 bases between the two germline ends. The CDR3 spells CASSPSGGGNYGYTF. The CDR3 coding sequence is TGTGCCAGCAGCCCCAGCGGGGGGGGAAACTATGGCTACACCTTC.

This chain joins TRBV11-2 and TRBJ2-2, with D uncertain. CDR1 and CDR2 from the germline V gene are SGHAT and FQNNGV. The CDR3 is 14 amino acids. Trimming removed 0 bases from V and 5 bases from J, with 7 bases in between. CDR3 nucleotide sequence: TGTGCCAGCAGCTTAGAGACTCCGACCGGGGAGCTGTTTTTT. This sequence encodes CASSLETPTGELFF.

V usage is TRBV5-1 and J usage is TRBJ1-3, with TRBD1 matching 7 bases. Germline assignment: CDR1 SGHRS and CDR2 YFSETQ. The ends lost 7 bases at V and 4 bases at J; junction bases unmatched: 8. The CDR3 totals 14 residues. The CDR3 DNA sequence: TGCGCCAGCGGATCAGGGGGAGGAGGAAACACCATATATTTT. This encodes CASGSGGGGNTIYF.

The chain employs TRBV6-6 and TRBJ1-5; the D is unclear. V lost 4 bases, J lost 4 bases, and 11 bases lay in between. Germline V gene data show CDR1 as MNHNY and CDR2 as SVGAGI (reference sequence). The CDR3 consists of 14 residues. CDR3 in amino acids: CASSFKGGNQPQHF. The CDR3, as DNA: TGTGCCAGCAGTTTCAAGGGAGGGAATCAGCCCCAGCATTTT.

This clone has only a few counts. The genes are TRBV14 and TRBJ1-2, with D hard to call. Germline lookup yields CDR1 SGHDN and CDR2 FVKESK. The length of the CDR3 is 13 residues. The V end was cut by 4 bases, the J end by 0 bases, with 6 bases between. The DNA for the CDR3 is TGTGCCAGCAGCCTAACTACTAACTATGGCTACACCTTC. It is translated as CASSLTTNYGYTF.